This entry concerns a single TCR beta chain. Measured with immunoSEQ multiplex PCR; TCRdb has only the in-frame clones, and not every one. The table lists 120,000 to 150,000 clones, around 84% of them singletons. The record originates from a study of blood T cell repertoires in COVID-19. Across the whole study: Specimens from acute and convalescent COVID-19 originated in the United States, Italy and Spain.

The CDR3 contains 18 residues. Germline lookup yields CDR1 SGHTA and CDR2 FQGNSA. J lost 4 bases, V lost 5 bases, and 14 bases had no gene match. Input material: peripheral blood. The chain couples TRBV7-2 to TRBJ2-5; 12 bases align to TRBD2. The TCR originated in a man aged 25 to 40 with COVID-19, enrolled during active disease. The CDR3: CASSALTSGSWFGETQYF. The CDR3 DNA reads as TGTGCCAGCAGCGCCCTGACTAGCGGGAGCTGGTTTGGAGAGACCCAGTACTTC. Looking up the rest from reference TRBV7-2 and TRBJ2-5 gives the full variable domain: GAGVSQSPSNKVTEKGKDVELRCDPISGHTALYWYRQSLGQGLEFLIYFQGNSAPDKSGLPSDRFSAERTGGSVSTLTIQRTQQEDSAVYLCASSALTSGSWFGETQYFGPGTRLLVL.